Listed below are T cell receptor beta chains from one sample, sequenced in a study of OX40 agonist ivuxolimab in advanced cancers. Sequenced by immunoSEQ multiplex PCR; TCRdb stores in-frame clones only, minus some. The sample lists roughly 120,000 clones, roughly 89% seen once, with 0.27% in the top ten. The sample was CD4+ or CD8+ T cells sorted from blood, taken in a trial of the OX40 agonist ivuxolimab. These receptors originate from an adult with an advanced solid tumor such as melanoma, head and neck, liver or kidney cancer. Each CDR3 is given with its conserved first and last residue. D genes are given only for firm matches. A row's size may be missing; if present it is once, few, many or a size class.

D,size,J,V,DNA,CDR3
TRBD2,NA,TRBJ2-2,TRBV7-2,TGTGCCAGCAGCTTACAAGCGGGAGATATCAGCGGGGAGCTGTTTTTT,CASSLQAGDISGELFF
NA,once,TRBJ2-2,TRBV10-3,TGTGCCATCAGTGAGAGGGGACAATCCGGGGAGCTGTTTTTT,CAISERGQSGELFF
NA,few,TRBJ2-5,TRBV5-4,TGTGCCAGCAGCTTGGGACATGACCAAGAGACCCAGTACTTC,CASSLGHDQETQYF
TRBD1,NA,TRBJ1-1,TRBV7-2,TGTGCCAGCAGCCTCGACAGGGGGCAAGCTTTCTTT,CASSLDRGQAFF
TRBD1,NA,TRBJ1-2,TRBV6-6,TGTGCCACCCTCCCCTTAGGGGGCCCTATTGAAGGCTACACCTTC,CATLPLGGPIEGYTF
TRBD1,NA,TRBJ1-2,TRBV28,TGTGCCGGCAAACAGGGGGCGAGCTACACCTTC,CAGKQGASYTF
NA,NA,TRBJ2-1,TRBV5-1,TGCGCCAGCAGCTTGGCTCGGAACTCCTACAATGAGCAGTTCTTC,CASSLARNSYNEQFF
TRBD2,NA,TRBJ2-1,TRBV30,TGTGCCTGGAGTGTTCTAGCGGGGTATAACAATGAGCAGTTCTTC,CAWSVLAGYNNEQFF
TRBD1,NA,TRBJ2-1,TRBV4-3,TGCGCCAGCAGCCAAGACGACAGGGGGAATGAGCAGTTCTTC,CASSQDDRGNEQFF
TRBD1,NA,TRBJ1-5,TRBV6-4,TGTGCCAGCAGTGACAGACCAAGGGGGCGCGGACCCCAGCATTTT,CASSDRPRGRGPQHF
NA,NA,TRBJ2-3,TRBV5-4,TGTGCCAGCAGCTCCGATGGAGATACGCAGTATTTT,CASSSDGDTQYF
NA,NA,TRBJ1-1,TRBV29-1,TGCAGCGGGACTATGAACACTGAAGCTTTCTTT,CSGTMNTEAFF
TRBD2,NA,TRBJ2-1,TRBV10-3,TGTGCCATCGGGGGAGGGGCGGGAACTAATGAGCAGTTCTTC,CAIGGGAGTNEQFF
NA,NA,TRBJ2-2,TRBV4-2,TGTGCCAGCAGCCCAGAGGGAGGAGGTTACACCGGGGAGCTGTTTTTT,CASSPEGGGYTGELFF
NA,NA,TRBJ1-3,TRBV5-4,TGCGCCAGCAGCCAGATGTTCCCAGCCGCAGGCACCATATATTTT,CASSQMFPAAGTIYF
NA,NA,TRBJ2-1,TRBV5-1,TGCGCCAGCAGCTTGGCCCCTGGGTCTAACTACAATGAGCAGTTCTTC,CASSLAPGSNYNEQFF
NA,NA,TRBJ1-2,TRBV6-6,TGTGCCAGCAGAGCCGGACAGCTTCAAATATATGGCTACACCTTC,CASRAGQLQIYGYTF
NA,NA,TRBJ1-5,TRBV4-2,TGTGCCAGCAGCCTCCAAGGACAGTACAATCAGCCCCAGCATTTT,CASSLQGQYNQPQHF
NA,few,TRBJ2-5,TRBV11-3,TGTGCCAGCAGCCGGGAAGGGTGGGAGACCCAGTACTTC,CASSREGWETQYF
TRBD1,NA,TRBJ2-3,TRBV7-9,TGTGCCAGCAGCGTACAGGGGATCACAGATACGCAGTATTTT,CASSVQGITDTQYF
TRBD2,once,TRBJ2-5,TRBV9,TGTGCCAGCAGCGTAGCTAGCGGGGTAGGGGAGACCCAGTACTTC,CASSVASGVGETQYF
TRBD1,NA,TRBJ1-5,TRBV4-1,TGCGCCAGCAGCCAAGATCCCGGACAGGGGAGCAATCAGCCCCAGCATTTT,CASSQDPGQGSNQPQHF
NA,NA,TRBJ2-3,TRBV27,TGTGCCAGCAGTTTCCTAGTGGGGGATACGCAGTATTTT,CASSFLVGDTQYF